This is a list of T cell receptor beta chains from one sample in a study of T-cell memory formation after mild COVID-19. One entry per CDR3 protein, called by TCRdb with MiXCR from the 5' RACE reads. Of about 82,000 distinct CDR3 sequences in the sample, 10% to 15% were seen once. The sample comprised PBMCs or a T cell subset sorted from them (not recorded which). The source is an adult woman who had mild COVID-19 (a few samples of this study predate the infection). Cell type and time point are not known. Each CDR3 is given with its conserved first and last residue. Each record gives: D gene, clone size, V gene, J gene, CDR3 protein, CDR3 DNA. A D gene is named only where the DNA matches it firmly. Where a row states a size, it is once, few, many or the class of an expanded clone; other rows omit it.

TRBD2	-	TRBV4-1	TRBJ2-7	CASSISGGLSYEQYF	TGCGCCAGCAGCATTAGCGGGGGCCTCTCCTACGAGCAGTACTTC
-	-	TRBV4-3	TRBJ1-1	CASSHGNTEAFF	TGCGCCAGCAGCCACGGGAACACTGAAGCTTTCTTT
-	few	TRBV30	TRBJ2-1	CAWSHGPSVEQFF	TGTGCCTGGAGTCATGGGCCCAGCGTTGAGCAGTTCTTC
-	few	TRBV7-8	TRBJ2-1	CASSLDINEQFF	TGTGCCAGCAGCTTAGACATTAATGAGCAGTTCTTC
-	-	TRBV29-1	TRBJ2-3	CSVSDTQYF	TGCAGCGTTTCAGATACGCAGTATTTT
-	-	TRBV6-2/TRBV6-3	TRBJ2-1	CASSYLRQLSYNEQFF	TGTGCCAGCAGTTACTTAAGACAGCTATCCTACAATGAGCAGTTCTTC
-	many	TRBV7-2	TRBJ2-2	CASSPRVAAGELFF	TGTGCCAGCAGCCCCAGAGTAGCCGCCGGGGAGCTGTTTTTT
TRBD1	many	TRBV7-9	TRBJ2-5	CASSQRQGNPRETQYF	TGTGCCAGCAGCCAGAGACAGGGGAATCCCCGAGAGACCCAGTACTTC
-	-	TRBV7-9	TRBJ2-1	CASSLDTYEQFF	TGTGCCAGCAGCTTAGATACTTATGAGCAGTTCTTC
-	-	TRBV30	TRBJ1-5	CAWKVREQEPQHF	TGTGCCTGGAAGGTCAGGGAGCAAGAGCCCCAGCATTTT
-	-	TRBV6-5	TRBJ2-7	CASSYGAGLGYEQYF	TGTGCCAGCAGTTATGGGGCAGGGTTGGGATACGAGCAGTACTTC
-	-	TRBV30	TRBJ2-3	CAWSVLGPDTQYF	TGTGCCTGGAGTGTACTAGGTCCAGATACGCAGTATTTT
TRBD1	-	TRBV27	TRBJ1-1	CASSDGTGNTEAFF	TGTGCCAGCAGTGATGGGACAGGTAACACTGAAGCTTTCTTT
-	-	TRBV6-1	TRBJ2-2	CASSDGQGLGTGELFF	TGTGCCAGCAGTGATGGGCAGGGGCTAGGCACCGGGGAGCTGTTTTTT
TRBD2	few	TRBV13	TRBJ2-7	CASSLQLAGAVGEQYF	TGTGCCAGCAGCTTACAACTAGCGGGAGCTGTAGGCGAGCAGTACTTC
TRBD2	-	TRBV7-9	TRBJ2-3	CASSPPGLVSSTDTQYF	TGTGCCAGCAGCCCCCCCGGACTAGTCTCGAGCACAGATACGCAGTATTTT
-	-	TRBV6-1	TRBJ2-7	CASSEGGGYYEQYF	TGTGCCAGCAGTGAAGGCGGGGGCTACTACGAGCAGTACTTC
-	few	TRBV29-1	TRBJ1-1	CSVDGQNTEAFF	TGCAGCGTTGACGGGCAGAACACTGAAGCTTTCTTT
-	-	TRBV10-3	TRBJ2-3	CAITEGVGGPTDTQYF	TGTGCCATCACGGAAGGAGTGGGGGGGCCCACAGATACGCAGTATTTT
-	-	TRBV20-1	TRBJ2-5	CSARRIDSLETQYF	TGCAGTGCCCGACGAATAGACAGCCTGGAGACCCAGTACTTC
-	-	TRBV12-3/TRBV12-4	TRBJ1-1	CASSTGPTEAFF	TGTGCCAGCAGTACCGGTCCCACTGAAGCTTTCTTT
TRBD2	few	TRBV4-3	TRBJ2-7	CASSPSFSGRHSYEQYF	TGCGCCAGCAGCCCAAGTTTTAGCGGGAGGCACTCCTACGAGCAGTACTTC
TRBD1	-	TRBV5-1	TRBJ2-5	CASSTGLGGETQYF	TGCGCCAGTTCGACAGGGTTGGGTGGAGAGACCCAGTACTTC
-	few	TRBV5-6	TRBJ1-2	CASSLLSVRTGYTF	TGTGCCAGCAGCCTACTGTCCGTCAGAACTGGCTACACCTTC
TRBD2	few	TRBV2	TRBJ2-1	CASSGRIAGPYNEQFF	TGTGCCAGCAGTGGGAGGATAGCGGGACCCTACAATGAGCAGTTCTTC
TRBD1	few	TRBV15	TRBJ2-7	CATSRADRGNYEQYF	TGTGCCACCAGCAGGGCTGACAGGGGGAACTACGAGCAGTACTTC
-	few	TRBV5-1	TRBJ1-4	CASSLGQGDEKLFF	TGCGCCAGCAGCTTGGGGCAGGGCGATGAAAAACTGTTTTTT
-	-	TRBV7-3	TRBJ2-1	CASSLGTGTYNEQFF	TGTGCCAGCAGCTTAGGAACTGGTACCTACAATGAGCAGTTCTTC
-	few	TRBV7-9	TRBJ2-7	CASSSVAGAGYEQYF	TGTGCCAGCAGCTCGGTTGCAGGGGCAGGGTACGAGCAGTACTTC